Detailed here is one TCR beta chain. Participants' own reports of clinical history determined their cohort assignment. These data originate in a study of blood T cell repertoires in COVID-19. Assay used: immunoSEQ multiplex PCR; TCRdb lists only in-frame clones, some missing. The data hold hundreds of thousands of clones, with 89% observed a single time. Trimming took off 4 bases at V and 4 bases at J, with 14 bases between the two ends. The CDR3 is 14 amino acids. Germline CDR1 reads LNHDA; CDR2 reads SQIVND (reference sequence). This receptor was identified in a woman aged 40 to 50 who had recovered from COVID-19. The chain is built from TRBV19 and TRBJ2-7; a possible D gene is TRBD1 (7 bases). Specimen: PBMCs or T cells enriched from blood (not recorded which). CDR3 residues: CASSRGAGGYEQYF. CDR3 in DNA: TGTGCCAGTAGTAGGGGGGCAGGGGGTTACGAGCAGTACTTC.